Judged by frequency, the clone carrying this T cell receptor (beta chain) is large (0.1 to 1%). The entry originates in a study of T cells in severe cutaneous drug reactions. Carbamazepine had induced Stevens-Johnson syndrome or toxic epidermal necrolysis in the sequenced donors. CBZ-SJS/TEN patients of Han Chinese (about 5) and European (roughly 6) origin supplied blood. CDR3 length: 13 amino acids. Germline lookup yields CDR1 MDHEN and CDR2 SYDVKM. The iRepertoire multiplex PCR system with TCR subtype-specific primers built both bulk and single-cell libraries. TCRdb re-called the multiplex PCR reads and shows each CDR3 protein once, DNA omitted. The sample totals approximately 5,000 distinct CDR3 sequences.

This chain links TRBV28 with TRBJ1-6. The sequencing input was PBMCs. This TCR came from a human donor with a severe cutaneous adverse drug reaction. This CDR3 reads CASSWDFGSPLHF.